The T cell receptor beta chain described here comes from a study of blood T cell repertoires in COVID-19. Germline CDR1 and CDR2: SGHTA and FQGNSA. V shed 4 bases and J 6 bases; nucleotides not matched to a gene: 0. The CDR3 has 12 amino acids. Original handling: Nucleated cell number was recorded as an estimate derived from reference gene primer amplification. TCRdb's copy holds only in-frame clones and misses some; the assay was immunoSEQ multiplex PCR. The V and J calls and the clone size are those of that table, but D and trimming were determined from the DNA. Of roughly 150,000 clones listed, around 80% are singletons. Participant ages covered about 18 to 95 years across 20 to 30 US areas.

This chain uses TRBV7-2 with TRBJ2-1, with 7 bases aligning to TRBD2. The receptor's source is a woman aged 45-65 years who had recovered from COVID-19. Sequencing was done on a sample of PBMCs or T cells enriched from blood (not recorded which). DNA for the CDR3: TGTGCCAGCAGCTGGGGGGGCAATGAGCAGTTCTTC. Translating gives CASSWGGNEQFF.